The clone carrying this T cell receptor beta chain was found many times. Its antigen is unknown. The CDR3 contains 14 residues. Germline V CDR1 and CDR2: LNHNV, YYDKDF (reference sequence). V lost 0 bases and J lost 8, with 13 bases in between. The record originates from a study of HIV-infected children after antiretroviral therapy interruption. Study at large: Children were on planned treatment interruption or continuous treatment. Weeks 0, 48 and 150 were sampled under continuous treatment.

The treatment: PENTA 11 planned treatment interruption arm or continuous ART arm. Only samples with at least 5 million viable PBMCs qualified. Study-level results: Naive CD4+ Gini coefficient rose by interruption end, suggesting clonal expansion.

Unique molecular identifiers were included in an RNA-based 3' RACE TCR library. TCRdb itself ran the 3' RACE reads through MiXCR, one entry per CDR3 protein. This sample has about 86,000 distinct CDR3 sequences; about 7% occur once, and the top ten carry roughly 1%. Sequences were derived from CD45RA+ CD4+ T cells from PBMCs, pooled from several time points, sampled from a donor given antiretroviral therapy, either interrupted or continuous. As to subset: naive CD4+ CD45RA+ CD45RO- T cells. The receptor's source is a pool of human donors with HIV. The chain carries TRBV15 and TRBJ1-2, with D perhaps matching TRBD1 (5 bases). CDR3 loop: CATSRDAGKYGYTF. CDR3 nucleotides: TGTGCCACCAGCAGAGATGCAGGGAAATACGGCTACACCTTC. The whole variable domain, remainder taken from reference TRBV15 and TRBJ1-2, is DAMVIQNPRYQVTQFGKPVTLSCSQTLNHNVMYWYQQKSSQAPKLLFHYYDKDFNNEADTPDNFQSRRPNTSFCFLDIRSPGLGDTAMYLCATSRDAGKYGYTFGSGTRLTVV.